This record looks at one T cell receptor (beta chain) sequence and its context. Its antigen remains unidentified. This sample was taken from a study of T cell clusters in autoimmune cytopenias (dated by TCRdb to about 2019). A note on the overall study: The median TRB sequencing depth was around 49,000 reads per sample, and the median number of distinct TRB clonotypes was roughly 2,000 per sample. Alongside healthy, CLL and autoimmune hepatitis controls, autoimmune cytopenia patients had their peripheral blood TRB and IGH repertoires sequenced at active disease and again during treatment follow-up. The study was designed to test whether a disease-specific immune repertoire signature usable as a blood-based biomarker is carried by autoimmune cytopenia patients. Overall results and qualifications from the work: In the comparison of secondary cytopenia with CLL, no cluster-lack signature showed up, apparently because the dominant lymphoma-associated repertoire masked the signature. TRB repertoire shifts, with less even repertoires in secondary cytopenia and CLL, mostly reflected lymphoma bias rather than autoimmunity. The T cell clusters were defined only in silico, and the functional role of the clusters still needed to be validated experimentally. GLIPH results suggested that primary autoimmune cytopenia patients were missing physiological T cell clusters, with approximately 47 clusters found only in healthy donors compared with roughly 15 found only in patients. Healthy donors showed almost three-fold more exclusive TRB clusters than active autoimmune hepatitis patients, consistent with an autoimmunity-wide signature.

CDR1 SEHNR and CDR2 FQNEAQ were looked up in the germline V gene (reference sequence). The CDR3 has 14 amino acids, counting the end cysteine and phenylalanine. The DNA is not on file. TRB amplification used around 250 ng of peripheral blood genomic DNA, 30,000 to 40,000 genome equivalents, per sample. To amplify TRB rearrangements, a touch-down multiplex PCR protocol was run with the TRB-A and TRB-B primer pools combined in a single tube. Illumina adapters and sample indices were added to the amplicons through two consecutive PCR reactions performed with Phusion HS II polymerase. The amplicons were gel-purified using the NucleoSpin Gel and PCR Clean-up kit, after which quantification was performed by Qubit and quality was checked on an Agilent 2100 Bioanalyzer. Sequencing of the libraries was performed on an Illumina MiSeq with 600-cycle, single-indexed, paired-end runs. Processing in the source paper ran as follows. MiXCR version 2.1.12 with the default MiXCR reference library was used to align and assemble TRB reads. A clone was defined by each unique CDR3 nucleotide sequence, and analysis was restricted to productive sequences with at least two reads. Repertoire diversity was assessed with alpha-parameterized diversity profiles (alpha 0 to 5), including the Shannon (alpha 1) and Simpson (alpha 2) indices, which were computed with an R script. The tcR package was used to compute combinatorial TRB VJ usage, which was then compared between cohorts by principal component analysis with ade4. TCRbeta CDR3s were clustered with GLIPH on cohort pairs matched by age and read depth, and cluster frequencies were compared by Wilcoxon test. TCRdb reprocessed the public reads and reports one entry per CDR3 protein sequence, without DNA. For this entry, the V and J calls and clone size follow TCRdb and not the study's own pipeline. This sample's table has entries for fewer than 2,000 distinct CDR3 sequences. The ten largest clones take up around 53% of the sample.

Sequences were obtained from peripheral blood. The rearranged chain carries TRBV7-9 and TRBJ1-3; the TCRdb D gene call, TRBD1, has no DNA to confirm it. The origin of this receptor is a human donor with an autoimmune cytopenia or autoimmune hepatitis (not recorded which). The CDR3 reads as follows: CASSLTVSGNTIYF.